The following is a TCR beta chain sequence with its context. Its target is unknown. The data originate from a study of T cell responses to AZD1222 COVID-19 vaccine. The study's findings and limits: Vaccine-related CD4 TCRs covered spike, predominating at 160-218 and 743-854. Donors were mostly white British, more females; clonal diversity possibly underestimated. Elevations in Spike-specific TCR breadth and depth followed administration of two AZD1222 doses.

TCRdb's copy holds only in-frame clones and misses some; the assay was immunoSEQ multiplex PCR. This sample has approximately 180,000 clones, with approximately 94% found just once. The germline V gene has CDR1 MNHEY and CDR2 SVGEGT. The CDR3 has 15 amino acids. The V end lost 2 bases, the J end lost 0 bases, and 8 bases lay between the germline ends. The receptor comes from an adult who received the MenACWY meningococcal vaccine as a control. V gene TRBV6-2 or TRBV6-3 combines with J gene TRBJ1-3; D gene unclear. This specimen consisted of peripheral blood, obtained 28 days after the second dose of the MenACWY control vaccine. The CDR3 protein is CASSYAGISGNTIYF. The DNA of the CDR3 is TGTGCCAGCAGTTACGCGGGAATCTCTGGAAACACCATATATTTT.